A selection of T cell receptor beta chains follows, all from one sample in a study of T-cell memory formation after mild COVID-19. MiXCR, applied by TCRdb to the 5' RACE reads, yields one record per CDR3 protein. The sample has around 82,000 distinct CDR3 sequences, about 13% seen once. Input material: PBMCs or a T cell subset sorted from them (not recorded which). The receptors were gathered from a man between 18 and 29 years old who had mild COVID-19 (a few samples of this study predate the infection). Cell type and time point are not known. CDR3s include the opening cysteine and the closing phenylalanine or tryptophan. Each record gives: J gene, V gene, CDR3 protein.

j_call: TRBJ1-2
v_call: TRBV5-1
cdr3_aa: CASSWRGRHYGYTF

j_call: TRBJ1-5
v_call: TRBV4-1
cdr3_aa: CASSQERGDASQPQHF

j_call: TRBJ2-2
v_call: TRBV25-1
cdr3_aa: CASKRSNTGELFF

j_call: TRBJ2-6
v_call: TRBV7-9
cdr3_aa: CASSPNPGLDSGANVLTF

j_call: TRBJ2-1
v_call: TRBV25-1
cdr3_aa: CASSPQAERYNEQFF

j_call: TRBJ1-1
v_call: TRBV28
cdr3_aa: CASSFLRGSSEAFF

j_call: TRBJ2-7
v_call: TRBV4-1
cdr3_aa: CASSQGSGFPYEQYF

j_call: TRBJ2-1
v_call: TRBV2
cdr3_aa: CASSPYSFTGDRTYNEQFF

j_call: TRBJ1-1
v_call: TRBV12-3/TRBV12-4
cdr3_aa: CASSLMSMNTEAFF

j_call: TRBJ1-4
v_call: TRBV20-1
cdr3_aa: CSARDIRGWGDEKLFF

j_call: TRBJ2-3
v_call: TRBV20-1
cdr3_aa: CSAERGATDTQYF

j_call: TRBJ2-5
v_call: TRBV11-2
cdr3_aa: CASRPGPGRETQYF

j_call: TRBJ1-2
v_call: TRBV7-2
cdr3_aa: CASSLGGVAYGYTF

j_call: TRBJ2-7
v_call: TRBV7-9
cdr3_aa: CASSPGTGKPEQYF

j_call: TRBJ2-3
v_call: TRBV6-2/TRBV6-3
cdr3_aa: CASRTERGDTDTQYF

j_call: TRBJ2-7
v_call: TRBV6-5
cdr3_aa: CASSFGTDNAYEQYF

j_call: TRBJ2-3
v_call: TRBV9
cdr3_aa: CASSAHGGGDTQYF

j_call: TRBJ2-3
v_call: TRBV7-9
cdr3_aa: CASRGQTDTQYF

j_call: TRBJ2-7
v_call: TRBV4-3
cdr3_aa: CASSQVPQGEQYF

j_call: TRBJ2-2
v_call: TRBV4-3
cdr3_aa: CASSQNSFGELFF

j_call: TRBJ2-7
v_call: TRBV7-9
cdr3_aa: CASSLGPRLNYEQYF

j_call: TRBJ1-5
v_call: TRBV27
cdr3_aa: CASSLRWGYQPQHF

j_call: TRBJ2-1
v_call: TRBV7-9
cdr3_aa: CASSGLALREVSYNEQFF

j_call: TRBJ2-2
v_call: TRBV7-9
cdr3_aa: CASSQHLSGELFF

j_call: TRBJ2-7
v_call: TRBV12-3/TRBV12-4
cdr3_aa: CASSLDRGSYEQYF

j_call: TRBJ2-5
v_call: TRBV19
cdr3_aa: CASSSPVGDRAETQYF

j_call: TRBJ2-1
v_call: TRBV12-3/TRBV12-4
cdr3_aa: CASSPGVEQFF

j_call: TRBJ2-7
v_call: TRBV27
cdr3_aa: CASSPADRVLYEQYF

j_call: TRBJ2-3
v_call: TRBV7-9
cdr3_aa: CASSPSLGADTQYF

j_call: TRBJ1-2
v_call: TRBV2
cdr3_aa: CASSPGTGGAYGYTF

j_call: TRBJ1-4
v_call: TRBV6-2/TRBV6-3
cdr3_aa: CASSYSTRGLGKLFF

j_call: TRBJ2-3
v_call: TRBV6-2/TRBV6-3
cdr3_aa: CASSYPPQEGATDTQYF

j_call: TRBJ2-5
v_call: TRBV29-1
cdr3_aa: CSVGPASGGAKETQYF

j_call: TRBJ1-3
v_call: TRBV6-2/TRBV6-3
cdr3_aa: CASSLMDPTDGNTIYF

j_call: TRBJ2-2
v_call: TRBV29-1
cdr3_aa: CSVQGGRGHGELFF

j_call: TRBJ2-5
v_call: TRBV3-1
cdr3_aa: CASSQEASGNQETQYF

j_call: TRBJ2-1
v_call: TRBV12-3/TRBV12-4
cdr3_aa: CASSTGEDNEQFF

j_call: TRBJ1-5
v_call: TRBV4-1
cdr3_aa: CASSQGGIRQPQHF

j_call: TRBJ2-2
v_call: TRBV5-4
cdr3_aa: CASSLGVSAGELFF

j_call: TRBJ1-2
v_call: TRBV9
cdr3_aa: CASSPRQATNYGYTF

j_call: TRBJ2-3
v_call: TRBV10-3
cdr3_aa: CAISESGLLTDTQYF

j_call: TRBJ2-1
v_call: TRBV5-6
cdr3_aa: CASSLAKAAGGSDEQFF

j_call: TRBJ2-2
v_call: TRBV7-8
cdr3_aa: CASSFPPDRPLTGELFF

j_call: TRBJ2-1
v_call: TRBV7-6
cdr3_aa: CASSLVSGGRQFF

j_call: TRBJ1-1
v_call: TRBV4-2
cdr3_aa: CASSPYLQGRGVGTEAFF

j_call: TRBJ2-1
v_call: TRBV2
cdr3_aa: CASSALQGGNEQFF